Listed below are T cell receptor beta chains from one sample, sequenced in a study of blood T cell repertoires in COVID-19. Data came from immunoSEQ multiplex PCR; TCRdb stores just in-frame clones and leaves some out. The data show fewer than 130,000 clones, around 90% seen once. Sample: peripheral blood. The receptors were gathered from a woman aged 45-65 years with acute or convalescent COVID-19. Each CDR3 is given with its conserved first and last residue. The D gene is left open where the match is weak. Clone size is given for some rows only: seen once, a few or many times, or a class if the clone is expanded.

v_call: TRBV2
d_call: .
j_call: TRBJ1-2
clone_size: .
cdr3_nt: TGTGCCAGCACCCCAGCAACCGGGGTCTGGGGCTATGGCTACACCTTC
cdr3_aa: CASTPATGVWGYGYTF

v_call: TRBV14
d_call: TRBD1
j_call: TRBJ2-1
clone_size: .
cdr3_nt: TGTGCCAGCAGCCCCAGGGGGCTTGAGCAGTTCTTC
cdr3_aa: CASSPRGLEQFF

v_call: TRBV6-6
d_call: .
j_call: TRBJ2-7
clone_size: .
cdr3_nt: TGTGCCAGCAGTTACCCCGGGCGGGGCTACGAGCAGTACTTC
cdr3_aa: CASSYPGRGYEQYF

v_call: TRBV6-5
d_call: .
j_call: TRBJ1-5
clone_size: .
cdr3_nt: TGTGCCAGCAGTTACGGAGGCAATCAGCCCCAGCATTTT
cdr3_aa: CASSYGGNQPQHF

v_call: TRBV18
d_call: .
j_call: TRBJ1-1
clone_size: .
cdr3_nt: TGTGCCAGCTCACCACCGGGCAGGGCCATGAACACTGAAGCTTTCTTT
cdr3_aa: CASSPPGRAMNTEAFF

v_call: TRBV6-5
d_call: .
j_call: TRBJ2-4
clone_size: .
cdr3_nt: TGTGCCAGCAGTTACAACGGTCTAGCCAAAAACATTCAGTACTTC
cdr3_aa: CASSYNGLAKNIQYF

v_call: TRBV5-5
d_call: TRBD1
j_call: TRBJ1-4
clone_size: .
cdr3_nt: TGTGCCAGCAGCTTAGGGGGCCGGCTTGTAAAACTGTTTTTT
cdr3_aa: CASSLGGRLVKLFF

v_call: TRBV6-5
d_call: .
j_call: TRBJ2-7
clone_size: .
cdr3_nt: TGTGCCAGCCGTAGTGATAACGAGCAGTACTTC
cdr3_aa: CASRSDNEQYF

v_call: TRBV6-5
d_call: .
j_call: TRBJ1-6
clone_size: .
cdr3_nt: TGTGCCAGTGGGAGCTCCTATAATTCACCCCTCCACTTT
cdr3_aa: CASGSSYNSPLHF

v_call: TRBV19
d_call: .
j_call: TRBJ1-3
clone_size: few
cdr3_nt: TGTGCCAGTAGTCGGGAAGACGCCGGAAACACCATATATTTT
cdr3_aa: CASSREDAGNTIYF

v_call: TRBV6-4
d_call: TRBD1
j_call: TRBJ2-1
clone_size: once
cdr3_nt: TGTGCCAGCAGTCCGGACAGGGGGCGCGGGGATGAGCAGTTCTTC
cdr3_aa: CASSPDRGRGDEQFF

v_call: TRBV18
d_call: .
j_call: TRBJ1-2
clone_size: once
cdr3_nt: TGTGCCAGCTCACACGACAGAGACTATGGCTACACCTTC
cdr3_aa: CASSHDRDYGYTF

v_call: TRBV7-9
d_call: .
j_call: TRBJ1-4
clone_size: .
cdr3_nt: TGTGCCAGCAGCTTAGACGGACTCACTAATGAAAAACTGTTTTTT
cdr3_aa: CASSLDGLTNEKLFF

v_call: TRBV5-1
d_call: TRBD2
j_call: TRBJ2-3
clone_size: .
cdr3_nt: TGCGCCAGCAGCTTGGGGGGACTAGCGGGAGGATCGGCAGATACGCAGTATTTT
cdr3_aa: CASSLGGLAGGSADTQYF

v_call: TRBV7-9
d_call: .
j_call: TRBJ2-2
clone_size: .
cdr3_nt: TGTGCCAGCAGCGCGCTCCCCTTGACTCCGAACACCGGGGAGCTGTTTTTT
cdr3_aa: CASSALPLTPNTGELFF

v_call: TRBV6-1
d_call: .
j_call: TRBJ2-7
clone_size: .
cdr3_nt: TGTGCCAGCAGTGAAGGCCCGAAGGGCCGGACAGCTGACGAGCAGTACTTC
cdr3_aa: CASSEGPKGRTADEQYF

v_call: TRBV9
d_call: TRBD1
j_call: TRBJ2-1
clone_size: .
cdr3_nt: TGTGCCAGCAGCCCCCGGGACAGGATGTACAATGAGCAGTTCTTC
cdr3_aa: CASSPRDRMYNEQFF

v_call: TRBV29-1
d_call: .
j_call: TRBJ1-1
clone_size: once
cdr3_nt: TGCAGCGTTGTTACTCGTCGAGTGAACACTGAAGCTTTCTTT
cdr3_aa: CSVVTRRVNTEAFF

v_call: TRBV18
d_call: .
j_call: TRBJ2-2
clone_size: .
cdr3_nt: TGTGCCAGCTCGCGGGACGGGGACACCGGGGAGCTGTTTTTT
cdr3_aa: CASSRDGDTGELFF

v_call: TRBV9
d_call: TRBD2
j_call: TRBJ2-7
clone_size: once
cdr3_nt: TGTGCCAGCAGCGTAGGACTAGCGGGGGTCGGGTACGAGCAGTACTTC
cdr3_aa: CASSVGLAGVGYEQYF

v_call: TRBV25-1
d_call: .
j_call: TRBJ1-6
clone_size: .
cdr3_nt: TGTGCCAGCAGTGAATCTGAGTACGCTAATTCACCCCTCCACTTT
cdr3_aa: CASSESEYANSPLHF

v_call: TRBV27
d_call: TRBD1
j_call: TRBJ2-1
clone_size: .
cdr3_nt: TGTGCCAGCAGTTTACATCCGGGACAGGGGGCTATCAATGAGCAGTTCTTC
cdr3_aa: CASSLHPGQGAINEQFF

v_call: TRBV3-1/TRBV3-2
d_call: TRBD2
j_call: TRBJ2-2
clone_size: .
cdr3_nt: TGTGCCAGCACCCCACAAGGCCCAGCGGGAACATACACCGGGGAGCTGTTTTTT
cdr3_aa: CASTPQGPAGTYTGELFF

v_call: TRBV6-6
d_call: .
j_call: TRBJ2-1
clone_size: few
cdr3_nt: TGTGCCAGCAGTTCAACGGGAGAAGGTCTGTTCTTC
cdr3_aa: CASSSTGEGLFF

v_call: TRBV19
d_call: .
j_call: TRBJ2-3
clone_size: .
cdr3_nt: TGTGCCAGCACGCCGAGGGCCCTGAGGGATGATACGCAGTATTTT
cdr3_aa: CASTPRALRDDTQYF

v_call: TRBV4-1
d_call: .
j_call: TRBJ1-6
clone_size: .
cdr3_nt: TGCGCCAGCAGCCAAGAGCAAGGGGACTATAATTCACCCCTCCACTTT
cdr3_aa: CASSQEQGDYNSPLHF

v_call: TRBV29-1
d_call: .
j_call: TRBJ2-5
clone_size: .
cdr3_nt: TGCAGCGTTGAAGTTCGGGGTGGCAGAAAGGAAGAGACCCAGTACTTC
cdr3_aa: CSVEVRGGRKEETQYF

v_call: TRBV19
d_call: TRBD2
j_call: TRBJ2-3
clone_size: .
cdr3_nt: TGTGCCAGTGGACTAGCGGACGACCGAGATACGCAGTATTTT
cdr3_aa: CASGLADDRDTQYF

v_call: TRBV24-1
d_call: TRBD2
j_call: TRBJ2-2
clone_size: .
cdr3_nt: TGTGCCACCAGTGGCGCAGCTTTAGCGGGAGCTCGAACCGGGGAGCTGTTTTTT
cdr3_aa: CATSGAALAGARTGELFF

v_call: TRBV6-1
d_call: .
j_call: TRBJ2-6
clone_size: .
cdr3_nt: TGTGCCAGTACAGGGATTGATTCTGGGGCCAACGTCCTGACTTTC
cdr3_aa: CASTGIDSGANVLTF

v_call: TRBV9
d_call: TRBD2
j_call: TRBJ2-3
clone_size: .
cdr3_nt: TGTGCCAGCAGCGTAGATACCGGGGGGAGGGGGCAGTATTTT
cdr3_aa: CASSVDTGGRGQYF

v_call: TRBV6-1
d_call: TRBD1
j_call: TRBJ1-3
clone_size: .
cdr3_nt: TGTGCCAGCAGTGAACAGACAGGGTATGCTGGAAACACCATATATTTT
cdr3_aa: CASSEQTGYAGNTIYF

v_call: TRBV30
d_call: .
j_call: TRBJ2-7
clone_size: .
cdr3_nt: TGTGCCTGGAGTCCCCCCGGGAATCCCTCCTACGAGCAGTACTTC
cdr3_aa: CAWSPPGNPSYEQYF

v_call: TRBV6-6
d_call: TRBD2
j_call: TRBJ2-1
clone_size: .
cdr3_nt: TGTGCCAGCAGGCTAGCGGGAGGTTCGGAGCAGTTCTTC
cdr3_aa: CASRLAGGSEQFF

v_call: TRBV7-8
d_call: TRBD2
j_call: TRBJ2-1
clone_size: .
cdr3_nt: TGTGCCAGCAGCCCCCGGACTAGCGGAGCCTACAATGAGCAGTTCTTC
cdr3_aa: CASSPRTSGAYNEQFF

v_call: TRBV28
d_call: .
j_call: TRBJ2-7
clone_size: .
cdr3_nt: TGTGCCAGCAGTTTATTGCAGGGGACCTACGAGCAGTACTTC
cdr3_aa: CASSLLQGTYEQYF

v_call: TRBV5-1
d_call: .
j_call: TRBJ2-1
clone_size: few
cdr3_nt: TGCGCCAGCAGACACCGGGTTCGCGACCTCAATGAGCAGTTCTTC
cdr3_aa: CASRHRVRDLNEQFF

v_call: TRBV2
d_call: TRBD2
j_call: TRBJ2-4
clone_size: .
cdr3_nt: TGTGCCAGCACCTACCCGGGACTAGCGGGAGGCGAGGTTGCCAAAAACATTCAGTACTTC
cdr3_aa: CASTYPGLAGGEVAKNIQYF

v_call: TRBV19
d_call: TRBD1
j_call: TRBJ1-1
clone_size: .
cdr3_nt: TGTGCCAGTAGTAAACAGGGGCTGGCTGAAGCTTTCTTT
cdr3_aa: CASSKQGLAEAFF

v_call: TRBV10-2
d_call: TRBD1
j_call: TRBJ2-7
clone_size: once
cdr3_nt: TGCGCCAGCAGTGTGACAGGGTACGAGCAGTACTTC
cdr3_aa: CASSVTGYEQYF

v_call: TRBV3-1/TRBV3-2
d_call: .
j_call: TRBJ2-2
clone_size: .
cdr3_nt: TGTGCCAGCATCCGGGGCGGGGTCGGTACCGGGGAGCTGTTTTTT
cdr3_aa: CASIRGGVGTGELFF

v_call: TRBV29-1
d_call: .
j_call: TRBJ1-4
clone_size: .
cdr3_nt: TGCAGCGCTGGGGCAGGGGATGAAAAACTGTTTTTT
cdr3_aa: CSAGAGDEKLFF

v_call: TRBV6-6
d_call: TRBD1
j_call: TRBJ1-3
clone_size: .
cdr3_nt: TGTGCCAGCAGTTACTCGGGACAGGGGGGAAACACCATATATTTT
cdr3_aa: CASSYSGQGGNTIYF

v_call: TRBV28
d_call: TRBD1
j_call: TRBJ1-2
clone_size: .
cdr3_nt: TGTGCCAGCAGAGGACAGGGGCGACCGATTGGCTACACCTTC
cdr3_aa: CASRGQGRPIGYTF

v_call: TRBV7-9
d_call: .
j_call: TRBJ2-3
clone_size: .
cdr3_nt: TGTGCCAGCAGCCGGGGGAACACAGATACGCAGTATTTT
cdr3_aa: CASSRGNTDTQYF

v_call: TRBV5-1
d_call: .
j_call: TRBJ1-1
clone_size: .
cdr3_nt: TGCGCCAGCAGCTTGGCGGGGGGGACGGCTGAAGCTTTCTTT
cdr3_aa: CASSLAGGTAEAFF

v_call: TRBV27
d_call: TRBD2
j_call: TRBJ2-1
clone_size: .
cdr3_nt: TGTGCCAGCAGAGCGACTAGCGGGACCTCCTACAATGAGCAGTTCTTC
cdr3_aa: CASRATSGTSYNEQFF

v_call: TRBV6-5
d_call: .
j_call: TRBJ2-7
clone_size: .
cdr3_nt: TGTGCCAGCAGCCTAGGACAGTCCTCCTACGAGCAGTACTTC
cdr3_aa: CASSLGQSSYEQYF